This is a list of T cell receptor beta chains from one sample in a study of T cell responses to AZD1222 COVID-19 vaccine. The method was immunoSEQ multiplex PCR; TCRdb's version includes in-frame clones alone and lacks a portion of them. Found here are some 74,000 clones, approximately 80% of them singletons; the top ten hold about 20%. The input for sequencing was peripheral blood, taken on day 0 of AZD1222 vaccination. These receptors were taken from an adult in good health. Each CDR3 is given with its conserved first and last residue. The D gene is left open where the match is weak. A clone size is listed for some rows: how often the clone was seen (once, few, many), or a class if it is expanded.

d_gene	abundance	j_gene	v_gene	CDR3aa	CDR3nt
.	few	TRBJ2-2	TRBV5-4	CASSLNRVGTGELFF	TGTGCCAGCAGCTTAAACAGGGTGGGCACCGGGGAGCTGTTTTTT
.	.	TRBJ1-2	TRBV6-5	CATTGYGYGYTF	TGTGCCACCACAGGGTATGGCTATGGCTACACCTTC
TRBD1	.	TRBJ2-3	TRBV7-9	CASSTSGQGSFGDTQYF	TGTGCCAGCAGCACCTCGGGACAGGGATCTTTCGGAGATACGCAGTATTTT
.	few	TRBJ2-2	TRBV3-1/TRBV3-2	CASSPPTGSTGELFF	TGTGCCAGCAGCCCGCCGACAGGCAGCACCGGGGAGCTGTTTTTT
.	.	TRBJ2-1	TRBV6-5	CASSLRDPINNEQFF	TGTGCCAGCAGCCTCCGGGACCCCATAAACAATGAGCAGTTCTTC
.	.	TRBJ1-1	TRBV29-1	CSVQTGFTEAFF	TGCAGCGTCCAAACAGGATTCACTGAAGCTTTCTTT
.	once	TRBJ1-4	TRBV29-1	CSVETGYREIEKLFF	TGCAGCGTTGAAACAGGTTACAGGGAGATTGAAAAACTGTTTTTT
TRBD1	once	TRBJ1-1	TRBV9	CASSEPPGQGNTEAFF	TGTGCCAGCAGCGAGCCCCCGGGACAGGGAAACACTGAAGCTTTCTTT
TRBD1	once	TRBJ1-2	TRBV3-1/TRBV3-2	CASSRGPLYGYTF	TGTGCCAGCTCCAGGGGGCCCCTCTATGGCTACACCTTC
TRBD1	many	TRBJ1-3	TRBV18	CASSLDRGSGNTIYF	TGTGCCAGCTCACTGGACAGGGGCTCTGGAAACACCATATATTTT
.	once	TRBJ2-7	TRBV30	CAQRSEQYF	TGTGCCCAGCGAAGCGAGCAGTACTTC
.	.	TRBJ2-1	TRBV3-1/TRBV3-2	CASSNPLIYNEQFF	TGTGCCAGCAGTAACCCCCTGATTTACAATGAGCAGTTCTTC
.	once	TRBJ1-5	TRBV30	CAWSLGVGQPQHF	TGTGCCTGGAGCCTGGGGGTTGGTCAGCCCCAGCATTTT
.	.	TRBJ2-7	TRBV11-2	CASSPIARGESSYEQYF	TGTGCCAGCAGCCCGATAGCCAGGGGCGAGAGCTCCTACGAGCAGTACTTC
.	.	TRBJ2-7	TRBV28	CATAWGYEQYF	TGTGCCACCGCCTGGGGCTACGAGCAGTACTTC
.	once	TRBJ2-4	TRBV5-1	CASSEAQLAKNIQYF	TGCGCCAGCAGCGAAGCCCAGCTAGCCAAAAACATTCAGTACTTC
.	few	TRBJ2-7	TRBV5-6	CASSLVGALYEQYF	TGTGCCAGCAGCTTGGTGGGGGCGCTTTACGAGCAGTACTTC
TRBD2	once	TRBJ2-1	TRBV28	CASSLGLVLDNEQFF	TGTGCCAGCAGTTTGGGACTAGTCCTGGACAATGAGCAGTTCTTC
.	.	TRBJ2-7	TRBV5-1	CASSLIPGVAYEQYF	TGCGCCAGCAGCTTGATCCCAGGGGTCGCCTACGAGCAGTACTTC
.	.	TRBJ1-2	TRBV7-9	CASSLRGGYGYTF	TGTGCCAGCAGCTTACGGGGGGGCTATGGCTACACCTTC
TRBD1	.	TRBJ2-5	TRBV7-9	CASSPGQGGETQYF	TGTGCCAGCAGCCCCGGACAGGGGGGAGAGACCCAGTACTTC
.	.	TRBJ2-7	TRBV5-1	CASRTEFYEQYF	TGCGCCAGCAGAACAGAATTCTACGAGCAGTACTTC
.	.	TRBJ1-1	TRBV7-6	CASSLRTGPYTEAFF	TGTGCCAGCAGCTTGCGTACAGGTCCTTATACTGAAGCTTTCTTT
.	.	TRBJ2-2	TRBV3-1/TRBV3-2	CASSQDSTQNTGELFF	TGTGCCAGCAGCCAAGATTCGACACAGAACACCGGGGAGCTGTTTTTT
.	few	TRBJ2-7	TRBV19	CASAYEASSYEQYF	TGTGCCAGCGCCTATGAAGCCAGTAGCTACGAGCAGTACTTC
.	.	TRBJ2-1	TRBV4-1	CASSQVGGRLYNEQFF	TGCGCCAGCAGCCAAGTAGGGGGGAGATTGTACAATGAGCAGTTCTTC
TRBD1	.	TRBJ1-3	TRBV2	CASRTGDGNTIYF	TGTGCCAGCAGGACAGGGGATGGAAACACCATATATTTT
.	few	TRBJ2-4	TRBV24-1	CATSAGTDKNIQYF	TGTGCCACCAGTGCCGGGACGGACAAAAACATTCAGTACTTC
.	.	TRBJ2-5	TRBV6-1	CASSERDWETQYF	TGTGCCAGCAGTGAACGGGACTGGGAGACCCAGTACTTC
.	.	TRBJ2-1	TRBV5-1	CASRLATSNNEQFF	TGCGCCAGCAGGCTAGCGACATCCAACAATGAGCAGTTCTTC
TRBD1	.	TRBJ1-1	TRBV3-1/TRBV3-2	CASSQGTGVLNTEAFF	TGTGCCAGCAGCCAAGGGACAGGGGTTTTGAACACTGAAGCTTTCTTT